A few counts support the clone carrying this T cell receptor (beta chain). Antigen specificity is unknown. The sample belongs to a study of T cells in localized non-small cell lung cancer. The study's findings and limits: Uninvolved adjacent lung showed higher T cell clonality than tumor. Adjacent lung was found to contain a median approximately 52 of the top 100 tumor clones.

Germline V gene data show CDR1 as KGHSH and CDR2 as LQKENI. The length of the CDR3 is 14 residues. V lost 5 bases, J lost 7 bases, and 15 bases lay in between. Method: immunoSEQ multiplex PCR; TCRdb's copy keeps in-frame clones and lacks some. The sample consists of roughly 39,000 clones, 91% of them appearing once. The V and J genes are TRBV18 and TRBJ1-5; D might be TRBD1 (5 bases). The specimen comprised PBMCs, sampled before any cancer treatment. This receptor was identified in a woman aged 40-70 years with stage II lung adenocarcinoma. In nucleotides, the CDR3 is TGTGCCAGCTCAGCGTCAGGGCAGGGACAGCCCCAGCATTTT. This sequence encodes CASSASGQGQPQHF.